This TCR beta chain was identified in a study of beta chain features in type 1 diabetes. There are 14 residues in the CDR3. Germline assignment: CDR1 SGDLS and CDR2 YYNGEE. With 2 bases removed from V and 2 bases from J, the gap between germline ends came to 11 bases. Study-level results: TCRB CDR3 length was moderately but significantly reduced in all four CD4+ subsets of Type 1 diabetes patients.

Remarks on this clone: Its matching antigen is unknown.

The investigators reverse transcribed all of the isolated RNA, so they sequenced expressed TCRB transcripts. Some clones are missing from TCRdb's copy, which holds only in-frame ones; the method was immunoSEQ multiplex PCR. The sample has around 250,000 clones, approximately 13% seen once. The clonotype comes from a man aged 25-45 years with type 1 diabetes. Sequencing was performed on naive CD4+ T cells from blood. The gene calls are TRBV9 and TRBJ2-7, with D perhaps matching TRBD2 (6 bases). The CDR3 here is CASSVSGLTYEQYF. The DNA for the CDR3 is TGTGCCAGCAGCGTCTCGGGACTCACCTACGAGCAGTACTTC.